Below, 5 T cell receptor beta chains from the same sample are listed, as sequenced in a study of post-analysis software for immune sequencing data. General study points: Controls showed lower frequencies than patients for roughly 5 TRBV segments, and TRBV5-6, TRBV5-1 and TRBV20-1 were among these.

Prepared TCR beta cDNA libraries contained unique molecular identifiers. TCRdb passed the PCR reads through MiXCR, listing each CDR3 protein once. The data hold about 560,000 distinct CDR3 sequences, with about 40% observed a single time. Antigens of these TCRs are unknown. Sequencing was done on a sample of blood. These receptors were taken from a girl aged 10-17 years with multiple sclerosis.

The rearrangement joins TRBV10-1 to TRBJ2-1, with a weak D call TRBD1 (6 bases). V was pared by 3 bases and J by 1 base, with 10 bases between. This CDR3 contains 15 residues. The germline CDR1 and CDR2 sequences are WNHNN and SYGVQD (reference sequence). The CDR3 is CASSEGTPSYNEQFF. The CDR3 DNA reads TGCGCCAGCAGTGAAGGGACACCTTCCTACAATGAGCAGTTCTTC.

The chain carries TRBV20-1 and TRBJ2-6; tentatively, D is TRBD2 (5 bases). This CDR3 region has 15 residues. In germline, CDR1 is DFQATT, CDR2 SNEGSKA (reference sequence). The ends were cut back, 5 bases at V and 2 bases at J, with 13 bases in the middle. CDR3 in amino acids: CSASFLAAGANVLTF. DNA for the CDR3: TGCAGTGCTTCGTTCCTAGCCGCTGGGGCCAACGTCCTGACTTTC.

A few counts support this clonotype. The chain is built from TRBV6-1 and TRBJ1-5; no firm D call. This CDR3 is built from 13 residues. V was shortened by 4 bases and J by 4 bases, with 8 bases between the two germline ends. The V gene's germline CDR1 is MNHNS and CDR2 SASEGT. The CDR3 DNA is TGTGCCAGCAGTGCCCAAGAAAATCAGCCCCAGCATTTT. Translated, it gives CASSAQENQPQHF.

The genes are TRBV7-2 and TRBJ2-7, with TRBD2 matching 10 bases. The CDR3 contains 14 residues. Germline assignment: CDR1 SGHTA and CDR2 FQGNSA. V was pared by 7 bases and J by 3 bases, with 6 bases of the junction left unmatched. The CDR3 sequence is CASKISGGRYEQYF. The CDR3 DNA is TGTGCCAGCAAGATTAGCGGGGGGCGCTACGAGCAGTACTTC.

The chain uses TRBV27 and TRBJ2-5; 10 positions agree with TRBD2. The J call is doubtful: the DNA matches TRBJ2-7 better. The CDR3 runs 16 residues. Germline loops: CDR1 MNHEY, CDR2 SMNVEV (reference sequence). The CDR3 sequence: CASSLGVGLAGDEQYF. DNA for the CDR3: TGTGCCAGCAGTTTGGGCGTGGGGCTAGCGGGAGACGAGCAGTACTTC.